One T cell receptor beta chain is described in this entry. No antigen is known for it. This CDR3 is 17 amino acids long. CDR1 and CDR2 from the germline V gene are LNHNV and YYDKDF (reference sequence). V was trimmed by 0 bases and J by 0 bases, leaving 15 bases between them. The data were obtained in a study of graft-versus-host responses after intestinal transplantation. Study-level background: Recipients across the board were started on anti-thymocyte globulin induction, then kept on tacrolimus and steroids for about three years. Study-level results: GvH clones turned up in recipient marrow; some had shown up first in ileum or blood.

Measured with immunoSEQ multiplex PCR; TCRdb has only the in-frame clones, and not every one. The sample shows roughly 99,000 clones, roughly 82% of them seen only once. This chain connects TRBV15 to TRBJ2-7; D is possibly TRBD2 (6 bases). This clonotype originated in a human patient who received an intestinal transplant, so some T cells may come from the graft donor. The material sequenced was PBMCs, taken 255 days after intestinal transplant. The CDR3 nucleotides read TGTGCCACCAGCAGAGAGCGTCTAGCGTTTAGCTCCTACGAGCAGTACTTC. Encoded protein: CATSRERLAFSSYEQYF.